The text below deals with one T cell receptor (beta chain). The sample is drawn from a study of OX40 agonist ivuxolimab in advanced cancers. Trimming removed 6 bases from V and 7 bases from J, with 19 bases in between. The CDR3 spans 15 residues. Germline lookup yields CDR1 PRHDT and CDR2 FYEKMQ (reference sequence). Assay used: immunoSEQ multiplex PCR; TCRdb lists only in-frame clones, some missing. The sample holds around 22,000 clones, 84% seen once. The receptor comes from an adult with an advanced solid tumor such as melanoma, head and neck, liver or kidney cancer. Sequences were derived from CD4+ or CD8+ T cells sorted from blood, sampled in a trial of the OX40 agonist ivuxolimab. The genes are TRBV13 and TRBJ2-1; D is ambiguous. The CDR3 sequence: CASSPQVPSWNEQFF. CDR3 DNA sequence: TGTGCCAGCAGTCCCCAGGTTCCCAGCTGGAATGAGCAGTTCTTC.